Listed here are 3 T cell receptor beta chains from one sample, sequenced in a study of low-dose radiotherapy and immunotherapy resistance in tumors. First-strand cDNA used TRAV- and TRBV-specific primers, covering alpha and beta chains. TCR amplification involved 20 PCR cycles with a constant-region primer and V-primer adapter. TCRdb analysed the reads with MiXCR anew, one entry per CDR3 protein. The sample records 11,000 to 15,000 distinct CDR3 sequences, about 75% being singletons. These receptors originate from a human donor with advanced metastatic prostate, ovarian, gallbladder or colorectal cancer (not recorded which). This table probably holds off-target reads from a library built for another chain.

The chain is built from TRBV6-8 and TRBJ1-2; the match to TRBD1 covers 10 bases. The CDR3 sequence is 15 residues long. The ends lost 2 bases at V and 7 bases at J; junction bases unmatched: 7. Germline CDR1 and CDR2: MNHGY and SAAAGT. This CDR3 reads CASSYTGQGVSGYTF. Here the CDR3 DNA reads TGTGCCAGCAGTTACACTGGACAGGGGGTTAGTGGCTACACCTTC.

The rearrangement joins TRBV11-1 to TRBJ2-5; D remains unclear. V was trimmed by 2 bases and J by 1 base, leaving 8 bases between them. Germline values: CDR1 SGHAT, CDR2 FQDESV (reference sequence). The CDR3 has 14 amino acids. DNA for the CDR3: TGTGCCAGCAGCTTAATGCAGGCCCAAGAGACCCAGTACTTC. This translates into CASSLMQAQETQYF.

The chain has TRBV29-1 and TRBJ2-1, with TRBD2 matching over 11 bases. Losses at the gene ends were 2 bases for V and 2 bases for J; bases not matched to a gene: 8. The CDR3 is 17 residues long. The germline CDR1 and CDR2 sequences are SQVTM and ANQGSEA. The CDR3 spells CSVERTGLAGPYNEQFF. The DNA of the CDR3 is TGCAGCGTTGAACGAACCGGACTAGCGGGCCCCTACAATGAGCAGTTCTTC.